The present T cell receptor beta chain was sequenced within a study of T-cell memory formation after mild COVID-19. V lost 2 bases and J lost 0, with 11 bases in between. Germline V gene sequence: CDR1 SGHRS, CDR2 YFSETQ. The length of the CDR3 is 15 residues. A single record per CDR3 protein comes from TCRdb applying MiXCR to the 5' RACE reads. The sample contains under 300,000 distinct CDR3 sequences, about 16% of which appear only once. This clonotype came up a few times. This rearrangement joins TRBV5-1 to TRBJ1-1; the D gene is possibly TRBD1 (5 bases). The clonotype comes from a man aged 18 to 35 who had mild COVID-19 (a few samples of this study predate the infection). Cell type and time point are not known. Material: PBMCs or a T cell subset sorted from them (not recorded which). In DNA, the CDR3 is TGCGCCAGCAGCTTCCAGGGTGGTATGAACACTGAAGCTTTCTTT. It codes for CASSFQGGMNTEAFF.